The clone carrying this T cell receptor (beta chain) was observed a single time. Antigen: not known. This sample stems from a study of post-analysis software for immune sequencing data. As for the study in general: Relapsing-remitting, secondary progressive and progressive-relapsing multiple sclerosis were all included among the disease courses.

The TCR beta cDNA libraries contained unique molecular identifiers. Starting from about 0.98 to 11 million T cells, the study yielded about half a million cDNA molecules. MiXCR, applied by TCRdb to the PCR reads, yields one record per CDR3 protein. This sample has fewer than 850,000 distinct CDR3 sequences, with roughly 46% found just once. The CDR3 extends over 13 amino acids. From germline, CDR1 is GTSNPN and CDR2 SVGIG (reference sequence). J gave up 2 bases and V 3 bases, and 2 bases lay outside the gene matches. Findings of the study overall: Co-batched samples clustered tightly together by F measure. Comparison of patients with controls showed five or six TRBV segments more frequent in patients, TRBV5-6, TRBV5-1 and TRBV20-1 among them. Controls significantly exceeded multiple sclerosis patients in normalized Chao1 diversity.

J is TRBJ2-3 and V is TRBV30; 7 nucleotides line up with TRBD1. The source material was blood. The clonotype was recovered from a girl aged 5-17 years with multiple sclerosis. CDR3 DNA sequence: TGTGCCTGGAGGACAGGGTACACAGATACGCAGTATTTT. Translation gives CAWRTGYTDTQYF.